Shown below are 19 T cell receptor beta chains from a single sample sequenced in a study of blood T cell repertoires in COVID-19. Here immunoSEQ multiplex PCR was the method, and the copy in TCRdb shows in-frame clones only, minus some. Of hundreds of thousands of clones listed, 85% to 90% are singletons. The sample comprised peripheral blood. The receptors come from a man in his fifties or sixties with COVID-19, enrolled during active disease.

There are a few counts of this clone. The chain has TRBV12-3 or TRBV12-4 and TRBJ1-2; 9 bases are shared with TRBD1. With 6 bases clipped from V and 3 bases from J, the junction kept 2 bases outside the gene matches. The CDR3 loop spans 13 amino acids. The CDR3 region has the DNA TGTGCCAGCAGAAGGACAGGGGACTATGGCTACACCTTC. Protein product: CASRRTGDYGYTF.

The rearrangement uses TRBV27 and TRBJ2-1; a possible D gene is TRBD2 (6 bases). Trimming took 5 bases from V and 0 from J, leaving 14 bases between them. This CDR3 has 16 amino acids. The germline V gene has CDR1 MNHEY and CDR2 SMNVEV (reference sequence). The chain's CDR3 is CASSILRGSSYNEQFF. Written as DNA, the CDR3 is TGTGCCAGCAGTATCCTACGGGGGAGCTCCTACAATGAGCAGTTCTTC.

CDR3 nucleotide sequence: TGTGCCAGCAGCCACGCCGGGACTAGCGGGAGTCGGGTCACCGGGGAGCTGTTTTTT. Translating it yields CASSHAGTSGSRVTGELFF. The rearrangement uses TRBV4-2 and TRBJ2-2; 14 bases match TRBD2. Germline CDR1 and CDR2: LGHNA and YNFKEQ. The length of the CDR3 is 19 residues. Trimming took 3 bases from V and 4 from J; bases not matched to a gene: 10.

The chain uses TRBV28 and TRBJ2-7; 10 nucleotides match TRBD1. Looked up from germline, CDR1 is MDHEN and CDR2 is SYDVKM. This CDR3 comprises 15 residues. The trim removed 6 bases at V and 2 bases at J, leaving 7 bases unmatched. Written as DNA, the CDR3 is TGTGCCAGCAGCCACCCGGGACAGGGGACCTACGAGCAGTACTTC. Its protein is CASSHPGQGTYEQYF. Combining the CDR3 with reference TRBV28 and TRBJ2-7 gives the whole variable domain DVKVTQSSRYLVKRTGEKVFLECVQDMDHENMFWYRQDPGLGLRLIYFSYDVKMKEKGDIPEGYSVSREKKERFSLILESASTNQTSMYLCASSHPGQGTYEQYFGPGTRLTVT.

The chain is built from TRBV5-1 and TRBJ1-1; D is undetermined. V lost 5 bases to trimming and J lost 6 bases, with 14 bases between them. The CDR3 is 13 amino acids. Germline-derived CDR1 and CDR2 are SGHRS and YFSETQ. DNA of the CDR3: TGCGCCAGCAGTCAGCAGGAGAGGGCTGAAGCTTTCTTT. It codes for CASSQQERAEAFF.

This rearrangement joins TRBV9 to TRBJ2-2, with 11 bases aligning to TRBD1. CDR3 length equals 15 residues. Germline V lookup: CDR1 SGDLS, CDR2 YYNGEE. The V segment lost 0 bases and the J segment 7 bases; nucleotides outside the gene matches: 2. The CDR3 DNA reads TGTGCCAGCAGCGTAGGGACAGGGGGCTTCGGGGAGCTGTTTTTT. It is translated as CASSVGTGGFGELFF.

CDR3 region: CASSLGGDRGNSPLHF. The CDR3, as DNA: TGTGCCAGCAGCTTAGGGGGGGACAGGGGAAATTCACCCCTCCACTTT. The chain combines TRBV7-8 with TRBJ1-6; 10 bases match TRBD1. CDR1 is SGHVS, CDR2 FQNEAQ, per germline. The CDR3 runs to 16 residues. V gave up 1 base and J gave up 7 bases; unmatched junction bases: 4. Filled out from reference TRBV7-8 and TRBJ1-6, the complete variable domain reads GAGVSQSPRYKVAKRGQDVALRCDPISGHVSLFWYQQALGQGPEFLTYFQNEAQLDKSGLPSDRFFAERPEGSVSTLKIQRTQQEDSAVYLCASSLGGDRGNSPLHFGNGTRLTVT.

The chain employs TRBV5-6 and TRBJ2-7; TRBD1 matches at 9 bases. CDR1 is SGHDT, CDR2 YYEEEE, per germline. The CDR3 sequence is 18 residues long. Trimming took 5 bases from V and 2 from J; bases not matched to a gene: 17. This chain's CDR3 is CASSRSGTGPWGTYEQYF. The CDR3 bases are TGTGCCAGCAGTAGATCCGGGACAGGGCCGTGGGGGACCTACGAGCAGTACTTC.

This chain links TRBV7-2 with TRBJ2-1; TRBD2 matches at 9 bases. Germline trimming cut 1 base from V and 9 bases from J; bases unmatched to any gene: 7. The germline V gene encodes CDR1 SGHTA and CDR2 FQGNSA. This CDR3 spans 15 amino acids. The CDR3 nucleotides are TGTGCCAGCAGCTTAGTCGGGACTAGCTGGGCTGAGCAGTTCTTC. Translated, it gives CASSLVGTSWAEQFF.

The chain links TRBV19 to TRBJ2-7; tentatively, D is TRBD1 (5 bases). Per the germline V gene, CDR1 is LNHDA and CDR2 is SQIVND (reference sequence). CDR3 size: 12 residues. V gave up 9 bases and J gave up 1 base, with 10 bases separating them. CDR3 DNA: TGTGCCAGCCAGGGTAGTTCCTACGAGCAGTACTTC. Encoded protein: CASQGSSYEQYF.

The chain recombines TRBV6-5 with TRBJ2-3, with D hard to call. The CDR3 consists of 13 residues. Trimming left V 7 bases short and J 5 bases short, with 13 bases between. Germline V gene sequence: CDR1 MNHEY, CDR2 SVGAGI. The CDR3 loop reads CASTPPARDTQYF. In nucleotides, the CDR3 is TGTGCCAGCACCCCCCCAGCGAGAGATACGCAGTATTTT.

This clone was found a few times. V and J are TRBV19 and TRBJ1-4; perhaps TRBD1 as D (6 bases). The germline V gene has CDR1 LNHDA and CDR2 SQIVND (reference sequence). Trimming shortened V by 0 bases and J by 8 bases, and 10 bases separated the two germline ends. The length of the CDR3 is 14 residues. CDR3 DNA sequence: TGTGCCAGTAGTATAGAACAGGGTTCGGAAAAACTGTTTTTT. Translation gives CASSIEQGSEKLFF. The full variable domain, its missing parts supplied by reference TRBV19 and TRBJ1-4, is DGGITQSPKYLFRKEGQNVTLSCEQNLNHDAMYWYRQDPGQGLRLIYYSQIVNDFQKGDIAEGYSVSREKKESFPLTVTSAQKNPTAFYLCASSIEQGSEKLFFGSGTQLSVL.

This clone was recorded once. The J gene is TRBJ1-5, the V gene TRBV19, with TRBD1 identical over 7 bases. CDR3 length: 17 residues. V lost 5 bases, J lost 2 bases, and 12 bases stayed unmatched. Germline loops: CDR1 LNHDA, CDR2 SQIVND (reference sequence). CDR3 region: CASSPRGTATGNQPQHF. Written as DNA, the CDR3 is TGTGCCAGTAGTCCTCGAGGGACAGCGACGGGCAATCAGCCCCAGCATTTT.

In its sample, this clone was seen once. The chain combines TRBV30 with TRBJ1-1; D unresolved. The V gene's germline CDR1 is GTSNPN and CDR2 SVGIG (reference sequence). Trimming shortened V by 2 bases and J by 4 bases, and 8 bases separated the two germline ends. CDR3 length equals 12 residues. The CDR3 protein is CAWSFRSTEAFF. The CDR3 DNA follows: TGTGCCTGGAGTTTTCGGAGCACTGAAGCTTTCTTT.

This chain connects TRBV5-6 to TRBJ1-2; 7 positions agree with TRBD1. V gave up 3 bases and J gave up 1 base; unmatched junction bases: 9. The germline V gene has CDR1 SGHDT and CDR2 YYEEEE. CDR3 size: 16 residues. In nucleotides, the CDR3 is TGTGCCAGCAGCTGGGACAGCCACAACTTTAACTATGGCTACACCTTC. This translates into CASSWDSHNFNYGYTF.

The chain is built from TRBV6-5 and TRBJ2-7; TRBD1 matches 11 bases. This CDR3 has 14 amino acids. With V trimmed by 5 bases and J by 4 bases, 4 bases remained unmatched. The germline V gene has CDR1 MNHEY and CDR2 SVGAGI. The CDR3 coding sequence is TGTGCCAGCAGTCCGGGACAGGGGGTATACGAGCAGTACTTC. Its translation is CASSPGQGVYEQYF.

The genes are TRBV9 and TRBJ1-2; D possibly corresponds to TRBD1 (6 bases). The CDR3 consists of 14 residues. CDR1 and CDR2 from the germline V gene are SGDLS and YYNGEE. Trimming cost V 1 base and J 7 bases, with 14 bases left between them. The CDR3 loop reads CASSVTAGTLGYTF. The CDR3 bases are TGTGCCAGCAGCGTAACAGCCGGGACACTTGGCTACACCTTC. The variable domain in full, completed from reference TRBV9 and TRBJ1-2, reads DSGVTQTPKHLITATGQRVTLRCSPRSGDLSVYWYQQSLDQGLQFLIQYYNGEERAKGNILERFSAQQFPDLHSELNLSSLELGDSALYFCASSVTAGTLGYTFGSGTRLTVV.

The CDR3 nucleotides read TGTGCCAGCAGCTCTGTGACGGGGGGCTACACCTTC. Residues: CASSSVTGGYTF. The chain combines TRBV7-9 with TRBJ1-2; D not certain. The CDR3 runs to 12 residues. Germline CDR1 reads SEHNR; CDR2 reads FQNEAQ (reference sequence). Trimming removed 4 bases at V and 8 bases at J, with 11 bases between.

The chain recombines TRBV7-9 with TRBJ1-6, with 9 positions matching TRBD1. The J segment lost 7 bases and the V segment lost 5 bases, leaving 6 bases of the junction unmatched. In germline, CDR1 is SEHNR, CDR2 FQNEAQ (reference sequence). CDR3 length: 15 amino acids. CDR3 in amino acids: CASSVRDRVNSPLHF. CDR3 sequence (DNA): TGTGCCAGCAGCGTCCGGGACAGGGTCAATTCACCCCTCCACTTT.